This T cell receptor beta chain was retrieved from a study of regulatory T cells in long-lasting Graves disease. As to time point: persistent/refractory GD, antithyroid drugs over 5 years with positive TRAb. From RNA extracted from PBMCs, the TCR library was made. Assembly of TCR beta libraries relied on iRepertoire HTBI primers together with Arm-PCR of CDR3 regions. TCRdb re-called the multiplex PCR reads with MiXCR, one entry per CDR3 protein. Altogether roughly 450,000 distinct CDR3 sequences are present, 22% being singletons, with the ten largest covering around 14%. Study-wide results and caveats: Patients with persistent disease shared 2,700 or so public clonotypes, outpacing the 966 shared by new patients. Persistent Graves' patients had lower TCR diversity than newly diagnosed ones. TRBV28, TRBJ1-2 and TRBJ2-5 were segments that persistent disease favored.

This clonotype was seen a handful of times. Its antigen is still unknown. This CDR3 is 14 amino acids long. V lost 5 bases, J lost 0 bases, and 5 bases lay in between. Looked up from germline, CDR1 is MNHNS and CDR2 is SASEGT. Sequences were derived from peripheral blood mononuclear cells (PBMCs), sampled when the disease was refractory, from a patient treated with antithyroid drugs. This TCR derives from a female donor with Graves disease. V and J are TRBV6-1 and TRBJ2-6; D is uncertain. CDR3 sequence (DNA): TGTGCCAGCAGTCCCCACTCTGGGGCCAACGTCCTGACTTTC. Translation gives CASSPHSGANVLTF.